The 5 T cell receptor beta chains given below trace back to one sample, sequenced in a study of cytomegalovirus exposure and HLA in healthy donors. Primers: 60 Vbeta forward and 13 Jbeta reverse. Assay: immunoSEQ multiplex PCR; the TCRdb copy retains only in-frame clones and omits some. The repertoire has around 150,000 clones, roughly a tenth of them found once; the top ten carry less than 2%. Sample: PBMCs. The receptors were gathered from a male donor in good health and CMV-seronegative.

V is TRBV5-1 and J is TRBJ2-7; TRBD1 agrees at 9 bases. This CDR3 contains 15 residues. V shed 4 bases, J shed 6 bases, and the junction held 11 bases outside the gene matches. Looked up from germline, CDR1 is SGHRS and CDR2 is YFSETQ. The DNA for the CDR3 is TGCGCCAGCAGCCCGCTTGGGACAGGGCGTCCCGAGCAGTACTTC. This sequence encodes CASSPLGTGRPEQYF.

The CDR3 loop is CASSPPLAGLSSYNEQFF. CDR3 sequence (DNA): TGTGCCAGCAGCCCCCCATTAGCGGGATTAAGCTCCTACAATGAGCAGTTCTTC. The chain is built from TRBV9 and TRBJ2-1, with 8 positions matching TRBD2. The CDR3 has 18 residues. J lost 0 bases, V lost 4 bases, and 12 bases had no gene match. Germline CDR1 reads SGDLS; CDR2 reads YYNGEE.

This sequence joins TRBV28 and TRBJ2-7; 12 positions agree with TRBD2. The germline V gene has CDR1 MDHEN and CDR2 SYDVKM. The CDR3 length is 18 residues. Unmatched junction bases numbered 15, after V lost 6 bases and J lost 3 bases. CDR3 nucleotides: TGTGCCAGCAGACCACGGACTAGCGGGACGCCCCCACGCTACGAGCAGTACTTC. Its translation is CASRPRTSGTPPRYEQYF.

This clone was counted only a few times. An end of the junction differs from the germline gene, which may be a read error. V gene TRBV9 combines with J gene TRBJ1-2, with 10 bases that match TRBD1. The CDR3 contains 15 residues. CDR1 is SGDLS, CDR2 YYNGEE, per germline. CDR3 loop: CASSEETGGYGGYPF. The CDR3 DNA reads TGTGCCAGCAGCGAGGAGACAGGGGGCTACGGTGGCTACCCCTTC.

This clone has just a few counts. This rearrangement joins TRBV6-1 to TRBJ1-2; the D gene is possibly TRBD1 (5 bases). Germline assignment: CDR1 MNHNS and CDR2 SASEGT. The CDR3 covers 18 residues. Trimming left V 2 bases short and J 3 bases short, with 22 bases between. CDR3 in amino acids: CASSETAGSKGRYYGYTF. In DNA form, the CDR3 reads TGTGCCAGCAGTGAAACAGCAGGGTCCAAAGGAAGATACTATGGCTACACCTTC.